One and the same sample provided the 18 T cell receptor beta chains below, sequenced in a study of cytomegalovirus exposure and HLA in healthy donors. 60 Vbeta and 13 Jbeta primers were used in PCR. This table comes from immunoSEQ multiplex PCR, and its TCRdb copy is limited to in-frame clones, with some not included. This table holds about 150,000 clones, around four fifths found once. Sequencing was carried out using PBMCs. The receptors here all came from a man aged 40-55 years in good health and CMV-seronegative.

The gene calls are TRBV4-3 and TRBJ2-1; possibly TRBD1 for D (6 bases). The CDR3 consists of 14 residues. V was cut by 0 bases and J by 9 bases, with 12 bases left in between. CDR1 is LGHNA and CDR2 is YSLEER in the germline V gene. CDR3 nucleotide sequence: TGCGCCAGCAGCCAAGACCCAGGGGTTGGTGAGCAGTTCTTC. It translates to CASSQDPGVGEQFF.

The chain couples TRBV11-1 to TRBJ2-7, with TRBD1 identical over 9 bases. Germline loops: CDR1 SGHAT, CDR2 FQDESV (reference sequence). This CDR3 contains 15 residues. V was pared by 6 bases and J by 4 bases, with 10 bases of the junction left unmatched. This CDR3 reads CASRRTTGGVYEQYF. DNA of the CDR3: TGTGCCAGCAGACGGACGACAGGGGGAGTATACGAGCAGTACTTC. Full variable domain (outside the CDR3, taken from reference TRBV11-1 and TRBJ2-7): EAEVAQSPRYKITEKSQAVAFWCDPISGHATLYWYRQILGQGPELLVQFQDESVVDDSQLPKDRFSAERLKGVDSTLKIQPAELGDSAMYLCASRRTTGGVYEQYFGPGTRLTVT.

The V and J genes are TRBV21-1 and TRBJ1-1; the table's D call, TRBD1, has no DNA check behind it. TRBV21-1 is annotated as a pseudogene. The CDR3 is 17 residues long. Here the CDR3 reads CASRKREEGGKVTEAFF. The CDR3 DNA is TGTGCCAGCAGAAAGAGGGAGGAAGGGGGCAAGGTCACTGAAGCTTTCTTT.

The rearrangement joins TRBV27 to TRBJ2-7, with TRBD1 as a possible D gene (5 bases). The V end was cut by 3 bases, the J end by 4 bases, with 7 bases between. Germline V gives CDR1 MNHEY, CDR2 SMNVEV (reference sequence). The CDR3 has 12 amino acids. CDR3 region: CASSFQGYEQYF. The CDR3 DNA reads as TGTGCCAGCAGTTTCCAGGGTTACGAGCAGTACTTC.

The chain combines TRBV19 with TRBJ2-5; TRBD1 might be the D (5 bases). The germline V gene encodes CDR1 LNHDA and CDR2 SQIVND (reference sequence). CDR3 size: 13 residues. Trimming stripped 4 bases from V and 2 bases from J, with 8 bases between. CDR3 region: CASSTRQQETQYF. The CDR3 DNA reads TGTGCCAGTAGTACCCGACAGCAAGAGACCCAGTACTTC.

The chain has TRBV7-9 and TRBJ2-2; tentative D call: TRBD1 (6 bases). Germline assignment: CDR1 SEHNR and CDR2 FQNEAQ (reference sequence). Trimming removed 5 bases at V and 6 bases at J, with 13 bases between. The CDR3 loop spans 14 amino acids. CDR3 in DNA: TGTGCCAGCAGCCAGTTCAGGGGATCCGGGGAGCTGTTTTTT. This encodes CASSQFRGSGELFF.

The genes are TRBV7-3 and TRBJ1-1, with TRBD1 as a possible D gene (6 bases). From germline, CDR1 is SGHTA and CDR2 FQGTGA. The CDR3 length is 13 residues. V shed 5 bases and J shed 1 base, with 8 bases lying between them. CDR3 DNA sequence: TGTGCCAGCAGCGGACAGCCGAACACTGAAGCTTTCTTT. Its protein is CASSGQPNTEAFF.

This clone was picked up one time. V is TRBV7-2 and J is TRBJ2-7, with a weak D call TRBD1 (6 bases). Germline V CDR1 and CDR2: SGHTA, FQGNSA. V was shortened by 1 base and J by 1 base, with 11 bases between the two germline ends. The CDR3 totals 15 residues. As DNA, the CDR3 is TGTGCCAGCAGCTTAGGGTGGGGGCTGTCCTACGAGCAGTACTTC. Translating gives CASSLGWGLSYEQYF.

The gene calls are TRBV6-5 and TRBJ2-1, with TRBD2 as a possible D gene (5 bases). V lost 0 bases and J 4 bases, leaving 10 bases between the germline ends. CDR1 and CDR2 (germline): MNHEY, SVGAGI. This CDR3 contains 15 residues. CDR3 bases: TGTGCCAGCAGTTACTCGGGTAGCGCTTACAATGAGCAGTTCTTC. Encoded protein: CASSYSGSAYNEQFF.

Regarding this clone: Germline and junction disagree at one end, which may indicate a read error. Other nucleotide sequences in the sample specify the same CDR3. The chain recombines TRBV4-1 with TRBJ1-1; D uncertain. This CDR3 comprises 11 residues. Germline-derived CDR1 and CDR2 are MGHRA and YSYEKL. Written as DNA, the CDR3 is TGCGCCAGCAGAGCGAACACTGAAGCTTTTTTT. Residues: CASRANTEAFF.

The chain uses TRBV4-3 and TRBJ2-1, with D possibly being TRBD2 (7 bases). Germline CDR1 is LGHNA and CDR2 is YSLEER. V was pared by 4 bases and J by 6 bases, with 16 bases between. There are 15 residues in the CDR3. CDR3 in amino acids: CASSRYGGGPNEQFF. The CDR3 DNA reads TGCGCCAGCAGCCGTTATGGCGGGGGCCCCAATGAGCAGTTCTTC.

This clone was recorded many times. The chain carries TRBV30 and TRBJ1-4, with 10 bases aligning to TRBD1. Germline loops: CDR1 GTSNPN, CDR2 SVGIG (reference sequence). Unmatched junction bases numbered 6, after V lost 5 bases and J lost 6 bases. The CDR3 contains 14 residues. The CDR3 region has the DNA TGTGCCTGGTGCCAGGGACAGGGGCATGAAAAACTGTTTTTT. Translating gives CAWCQGQGHEKLFF.

The rearrangement joins TRBV27 to TRBJ1-4, with D hard to call. Germline CDR1 is MNHEY and CDR2 is SMNVEV (reference sequence). V was trimmed by 7 bases and J by 5 bases, leaving 17 bases between them. This CDR3 has 15 amino acids. Here the CDR3 DNA reads TGTGCCAGCAAACAATTTACGGGTGGAAATGAAAAACTGTTTTTT. Amino acids: CASKQFTGGNEKLFF. Complete variable domain (other parts from reference TRBV27 and TRBJ1-4): EAQVTQNPRYLITVTGKKLTVTCSQNMNHEYMSWYRQDPGLGLRQIYYSMNVEVTDKGDVPEGYKVSRKEKRNFPLILESPSPNQTSLYFCASKQFTGGNEKLFFGSGTQLSVL.

This clone was detected once. The rearrangement links TRBV9 to TRBJ2-7; 7 bases are a match to TRBD1. After removal of 0 bases from V and 0 bases from J, the junction contained 3 bases not matched to a gene. Germline CDR1 and CDR2: SGDLS and YYNGEE. The CDR3 sequence is 15 residues long. Written as DNA, the CDR3 is TGTGCCAGCAGCGTAGGACGGGACAGCTCCTACGAGCAGTACTTC. This gives the protein CASSVGRDSSYEQYF.

V gene TRBV6-6 combines with J gene TRBJ1-1, with 9 bases fitting TRBD1. V shed 4 bases, J shed 2 bases, and the junction held 5 bases outside the gene matches. This CDR3 contains 15 residues. Germline lookup yields CDR1 MNHNY and CDR2 SVGAGI (reference sequence). CDR3 region: CASSWGDRVNTEAFF. The DNA for the CDR3 is TGTGCCAGCAGTTGGGGGGACAGGGTTAACACTGAAGCTTTCTTT.

V and J are TRBV19 and TRBJ2-1, with 8 bases identical to TRBD1. The germline CDR1 and CDR2 sequences are LNHDA and SQIVND (reference sequence). The CDR3 runs to 15 residues. J was trimmed by 5 bases and V by 5 bases; bases with no gene match: 8. CDR3 in DNA: TGTGCCAGTAGTCTTGATCGGGGACAGGACAATGAGCAGTTCTTC. This gives the protein CASSLDRGQDNEQFF.

The rearrangement uses TRBV11-1 and TRBJ2-5, with 10 bases matching TRBD2. Germline CDR1 reads SGHAT; CDR2 reads FQDESV (reference sequence). The trim removed 5 bases at V and 5 bases at J, leaving 17 bases unmatched. The CDR3 covers 18 residues. In DNA, the CDR3 is TGTGCCAGCAGCCCGCATGGGCTTCTAGCGGGGGAAATGGAGACCCAGTACTTC. It encodes CASSPHGLLAGEMETQYF.

The chain has TRBV7-9 and TRBJ2-1; TRBD1 might be the D (5 bases). CDR1 and CDR2 (germline): SEHNR, FQNEAQ (reference sequence). Trimming took off 6 bases at V and 6 bases at J, with 9 bases between the two ends. The CDR3 contains 12 residues. CDR3 DNA sequence: TGTGCCAGCAGACTTGACAGCAATGAGCAGTTCTTC. Protein product: CASRLDSNEQFF.